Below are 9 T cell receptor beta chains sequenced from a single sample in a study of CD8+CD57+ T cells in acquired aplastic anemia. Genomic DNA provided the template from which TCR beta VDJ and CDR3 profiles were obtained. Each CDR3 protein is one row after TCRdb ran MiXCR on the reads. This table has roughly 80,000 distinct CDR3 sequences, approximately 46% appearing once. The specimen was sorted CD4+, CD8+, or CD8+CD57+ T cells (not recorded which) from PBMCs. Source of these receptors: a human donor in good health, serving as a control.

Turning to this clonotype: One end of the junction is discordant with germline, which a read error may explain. In nucleotides, the CDR3 is TGTGCCGGTAGTATGCGACAGGTACTGGGTCAGCCCCAGCATTTT. This gives the protein CAGSMRQVLGQPQHF. The V call is TRBV19, the J call TRBJ1-5; the D gene is possibly TRBD1 (6 bases). CDR1 LNHDA and CDR2 SQIVND come from the germline V gene (reference sequence). This CDR3 comprises 15 residues.

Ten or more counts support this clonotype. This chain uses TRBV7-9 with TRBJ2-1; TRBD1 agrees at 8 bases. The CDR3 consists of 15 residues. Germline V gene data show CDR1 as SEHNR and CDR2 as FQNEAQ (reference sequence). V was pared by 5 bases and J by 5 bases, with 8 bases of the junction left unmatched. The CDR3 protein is CASSAGQGANNEQFF. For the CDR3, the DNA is TGTGCCAGCAGCGCCGGGCAGGGGGCGAACAATGAGCAGTTCTTC.

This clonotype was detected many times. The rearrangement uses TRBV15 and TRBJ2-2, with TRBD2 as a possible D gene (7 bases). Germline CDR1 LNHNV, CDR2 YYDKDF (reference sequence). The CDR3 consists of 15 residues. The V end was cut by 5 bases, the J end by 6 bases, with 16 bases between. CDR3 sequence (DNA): TGTGCCACCAGCCGCGAGGGGGGGGCCGCCGGGGAGCTGTTTTTT. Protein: CATSREGGAAGELFF.

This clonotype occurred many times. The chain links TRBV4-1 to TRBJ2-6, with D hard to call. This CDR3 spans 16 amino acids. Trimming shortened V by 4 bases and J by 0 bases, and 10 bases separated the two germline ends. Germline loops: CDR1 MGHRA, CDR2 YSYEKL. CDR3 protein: CASSPDESSGANVLTF. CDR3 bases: TGCGCCAGCAGCCCCGACGAGAGCTCTGGGGCCAACGTCCTGACTTTC.

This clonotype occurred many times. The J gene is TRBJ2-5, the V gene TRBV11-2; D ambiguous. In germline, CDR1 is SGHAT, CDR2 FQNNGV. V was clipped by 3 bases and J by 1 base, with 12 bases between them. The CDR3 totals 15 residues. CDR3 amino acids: CASSFSGSIQETQYF. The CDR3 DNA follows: TGTGCCAGCAGCTTCTCCGGATCCATCCAAGAGACCCAGTACTTC.

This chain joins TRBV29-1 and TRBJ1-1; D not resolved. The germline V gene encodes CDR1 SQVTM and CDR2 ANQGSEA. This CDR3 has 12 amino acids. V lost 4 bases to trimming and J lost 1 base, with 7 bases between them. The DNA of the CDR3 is TGCAGCGTTGGAAGGTCGAACACTGAAGCTTTCTTT. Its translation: CSVGRSNTEAFF.

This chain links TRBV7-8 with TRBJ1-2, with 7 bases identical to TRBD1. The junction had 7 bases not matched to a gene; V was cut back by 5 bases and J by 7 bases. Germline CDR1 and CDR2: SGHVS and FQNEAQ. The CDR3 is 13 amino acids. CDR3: CASSDYRGTGYTF. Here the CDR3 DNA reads TGTGCCAGCAGCGATTACAGGGGAACTGGCTACACCTTC.

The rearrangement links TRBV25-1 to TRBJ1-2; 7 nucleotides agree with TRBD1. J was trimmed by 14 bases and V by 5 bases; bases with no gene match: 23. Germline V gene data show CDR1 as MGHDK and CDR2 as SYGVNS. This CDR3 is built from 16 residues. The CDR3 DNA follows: TGTGCCAGCAGTTTATCTCCCGGGACAGCTCCCCGCCGGGAGACCTTC. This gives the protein CASSLSPGTAPRRETF.

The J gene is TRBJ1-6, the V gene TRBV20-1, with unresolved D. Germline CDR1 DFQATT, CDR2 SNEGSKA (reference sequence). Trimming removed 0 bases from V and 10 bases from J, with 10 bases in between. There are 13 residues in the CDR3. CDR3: CSARDVRGSPLHF. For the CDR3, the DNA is TGCAGTGCTAGAGATGTCAGAGGATCACCCCTCCACTTT.